The clone carrying this TCR beta chain was found many times. Its antigen is currently unknown. TCRdb re-called the multiplex PCR reads with MiXCR, one entry per CDR3 protein. The sample has 83,000 or so distinct CDR3 sequences; approximately 20% are singletons. This specimen comes from a study of breast tumors, draining lymph nodes, adjacent tissues. Breast cancer patients provided tissue from their axillary draining lymph nodes. The study, taken as a whole, reports: Tumor TCR diversity was below lymph nodes but above nontumor tissue.

This receptor was obtained from a female donor with breast cancer. Some clones in this sample may be carry-over from other donors' samples. The specimen sequenced was axillary lymph node tissue.

The CDR3 loop is CASSERDYNEQFF. CDR3 in DNA: TGTGCCAGCAGTGAGCGGGACTACAATGAGCAGTTCTTC. This chain joins TRBV5-4 and TRBJ2-1; 7 nucleotides match TRBD2. The ends lost 5 bases at V and 3 bases at J; junction bases unmatched: 2. The CDR3 is made up of 13 amino acids. CDR1 and CDR2 from the germline V gene are SGHNT and YYREEE (reference sequence).